This T cell receptor beta chain was captured by sequencing in a study of T cells in Graves' hyperthyroidism and ophthalmopathy (dated 2019 in TCRdb). General notes on the study: Peripheral blood samples were taken at initial diagnosis, before any treatment was given. To identify TCR V-J signatures that set the groups apart, the researchers used a discovery cohort of about a hundred patients, made up of under 50 with Graves' ophthalmopathy and around 58 with stable Graves' hyperthyroidism. The approximately 98 discovery patients were randomly divided into training and test sets at a 7:3 ratio. The study also compared thyroid tissue and blood T-cell repertoires from 5 to 7 Graves' hyperthyroidism patients. The paper describes TCR Vbeta CDR3 sequencing of roughly 130 peripheral blood samples, made up of about 41 ophthalmopathy patients, more than 70 hyperthyroidism patients and around 17 progressor patients. Whether ophthalmopathy could be predicted prospectively was tested in an independent validation cohort made up of under 20 hyperthyroidism patients plus 17 patients who later progressed to ophthalmopathy. Following sampling, methimazole starting at 30 mg daily was given to hyperthyroidism patients, and high-dose intravenous methylprednisolone was given to ophthalmopathy patients.

TCR beta CDR3 regions were amplified from RNA transcripts. For the first round of RT-PCR on the TCR CDR3, the HTBI primer set was used together with the Qiagen OneStep RT-PCR kit. The libraries were constructed in a second round of multiplex PCR and then size-selected and purified. Sequencing of the libraries was done on an Illumina HiSeq2000 using paired-end 100 bp reads. Per the authors' processing: SOAPnuke was used to process the raw data, throwing out any read that contained adapters or uncalled bases, had a mean Phred below 15, or lacked an exact constant-primer or identifier match. COPE v1.2.5 was used to merge high-quality paired reads, and clonotypes were defined as unique nucleotide sequences. MiTCR v1.1 was used to align clonotypes to the IMGT TRBV, TRBD and TRBJ reference segments. Analysis was restricted to V-J combinations with a frequency above 0.0001, which covered 99.2% of repertoires. A TCS score was defined as the ratio between F50 (clonal expansion) and ExV (chaos), using BLOSUM62-based TCRdist between CDR3 peptides within each V-J. Welch's t-statistics and random forest reduced fewer than 600 V-J features to 10 to 15, which were used in a naive Bayes classifier (R e1071). In TCRdb, the public reads were trimmed at Q25 with fastp and aligned with MiXCR, with productive beta chains retained. Every distinct CDR3 protein forms one entry, paired with its most common genes and DNA. The V and J calls were determined by TCRdb, not by the authors. This sample holds about 560,000 distinct CDR3 sequences; roughly a sixth were observed only once. Of the sample, 15% to 20% falls within the top ten clones.

Graves' hyperthyroidism was defined as stable when no progression to ophthalmopathy occurred over 18 months of follow-up. Hyperthyroidism patients were newly diagnosed, had a disease duration of under 2 months, and were aged 18 to 65 years. Patients with uncontrolled infections, other autoimmune diseases, pregnancy or lactation were excluded. Diagnoses were established on the basis of clinical symptoms, serum thyroxine and TRAb, thyroid ultrasound, and orbital computed tomography. PBMCs were separated from 10 ml of fresh peripheral blood using Ficoll-Paque density gradient centrifugation. Total RNA was extracted with Trizol reagent, and quality was checked on an Agilent 2100 Bioanalyzer. Ten or more counts support this clonotype. No cognate antigen has been identified for it. No base quality values were provided; no much bigger clone lies one nucleotide off. What the study reported, not specific to this receptor: A model built on a 13 V-J signature distinguished ophthalmopathy from stable hyperthyroidism, reaching 87.88% sensitivity and about 81% specificity in cross-validation and 80%/75% in testing. In validation, the model predicted progression to ophthalmopathy a median of roughly 6.5 months before onset, with roughly 68% sensitivity and about 72% specificity. Blood samples also contained most of the expanded thyroid clonotypes (frequency above 0.001), which suggests that blood repertoires may reflect thyroid immune responses. Sample size was not statistically predetermined, and blinding of investigators to group allocation was not performed.

Trimming leaves V shorter by 3 bases and J shorter by 0 bases, with the junction holding 10 bases beyond the gene matches. In the germline V gene, CDR1 corresponds to MDHEN and CDR2 to SYDVKM. Reading from cysteine to phenylalanine, the CDR3 counts 17 amino acids. The sequence is cut down to CDR3 DNA, 51 bases in frame from base 1. The material sequenced was blood. The receptor was derived from a woman in her late teens or twenties with Graves' hyperthyroidism. This chain is built from TRBV28 and TRBJ2-7; 8 central bases correspond to TRBD2. The CDR3 amino acid sequence is: CASSFRSGRESSYEQYF. The base sequence is TGTGCCAGCAGTTTTAGGTCCGGGAGGGAAAGCTCCTACGAGCAGTACTTC.